Below, 29 T cell receptor beta chains from the same sample are listed, as sequenced in a study of T cells in Graves' hyperthyroidism and ophthalmopathy. The TCR beta CDR3 regions underwent amplification using RNA transcripts as the source. First-round RT-PCR of the TCR CDR3 relied on the HTBI primer set. TCRdb recomputed calls from the multiplex PCR reads with MiXCR, one row per CDR3 protein. The data contain roughly 500,000 distinct CDR3 sequences, 40% to 50% of them singletons. The sequenced material came from peripheral blood or thyroid tissue (not recorded which). The receptors stem from an adult woman with Graves' disease, either hyperthyroidism or ophthalmopathy (not recorded which).

A single count supports this clonotype. One end of the junction fails to match germline, which may point to a read error. The chain employs TRBV13 and TRBJ2-7; no reliable D call. The length of the CDR3 is 14 residues. Germline V gene sequence: CDR1 PRHDT, CDR2 FYEKMQ (reference sequence). Here the CDR3 DNA reads TGTACCAGCAGCTTGGTAGAGCGATCCTATGAGCAGTACTTC. This gives the protein CTSSLVERSYEQYF.

This clonotype was picked up a small number of times. The V and J genes are TRBV29-1 and TRBJ2-7, with 9 bases lining up with TRBD2. Germline V gene lookup returns CDR1 SQVTM and CDR2 ANQGSEA. This CDR3 contains 14 residues. The V gene end was trimmed by 7 bases and the J gene end by 3 bases; junction bases not matched to a gene: 10. CDR3 bases: TGCAGCGATTTCTTCGGGACTAGCAGCTACGAGCAGTACTTC. Encoded protein: CSDFFGTSSYEQYF.

Only a few counts were recorded for this clonotype. V and J are TRBV4-1 and TRBJ2-7; 8 bases map to TRBD2. Unmatched junction bases numbered 7, after V lost 1 base and J lost 2 bases. The germline V gene encodes CDR1 MGHRA and CDR2 YSYEKL. The CDR3 spans 16 residues. Here the CDR3 reads CASSQVPTSGAYEQYF. Here the CDR3 DNA reads TGCGCCAGCAGCCAAGTCCCAACTAGCGGAGCCTACGAGCAGTACTTC.

Only a few counts were recorded for this clonotype. This sequence joins TRBV20-1 and TRBJ1-5; 9 nucleotides line up with TRBD1. CDR3 length equals 15 residues. V was pared by 3 bases and J by 5 bases, with 8 bases of the junction left unmatched. CDR1 DFQATT and CDR2 SNEGSKA come from the germline V gene (reference sequence). CDR3 residues: CSASLGTGIDQPQHF. The DNA for the CDR3 is TGCAGTGCTAGCCTCGGGACAGGGATTGATCAGCCCCAGCATTTT.

CDR3 amino acids: CSAREKDGNSPLHF. Here the CDR3 DNA reads TGCAGTGCTAGAGAAAAGGACGGTAATTCACCCCTCCACTTT. The chain employs TRBV20-1 and TRBJ1-6, with D hard to call. Germline V gene data show CDR1 as DFQATT and CDR2 as SNEGSKA (reference sequence). With 0 bases removed from V and 6 bases from J, the gap between germline ends came to 9 bases. This CDR3 spans 14 amino acids.

The chain is built from TRBV12-3 or TRBV12-4 and TRBJ2-5; D ambiguous. The CDR3 consists of 14 residues. Trimming stripped 3 bases from V and 1 base from J, with 9 bases between. The CDR3 nucleotides are TGTGCCAGCAGTTTCCGTGTGGGCCAAGAGACCCAGTACTTC. Translating it yields CASSFRVGQETQYF.

The gene calls are TRBV24-1 and TRBJ2-5; 9 bases map to TRBD2. V lost 12 bases to trimming and J lost 2 bases; unmatched junction nucleotides: 12. The CDR3 sequence is 15 residues long. The germline CDR1 and CDR2 sequences are KGHDR and SFDVKD. CDR3 in DNA: TGTGCCCCTGCCTCTAGCGGGAAACCTCAAGAGACCCAGTACTTC. Encoded protein: CAPASSGKPQETQYF.

This clonotype occurred many times. The V call is TRBV7-2, the J call TRBJ2-2, with D unclear. CDR1 is SGHTA, CDR2 FQGNSA, per germline. The CDR3 totals 14 residues. V dropped 1 base and J dropped 4 bases, with 7 bases sitting between them. The CDR3 here is CASSLGWGTGELFF. In DNA form, the CDR3 reads TGTGCCAGCAGCTTAGGTTGGGGCACCGGGGAGCTGTTTTTT.

In this sample, this clonotype turned up many times. The J gene is TRBJ1-1, the V gene TRBV19; D possibly corresponds to TRBD1 (5 bases). The CDR3 covers 13 residues. Germline V CDR1 and CDR2: LNHDA, SQIVND (reference sequence). The germline V and J ends were trimmed by 4 bases and 4 bases, with 10 bases remaining between them. The CDR3 bases are TGTGCCAGTAGTAATCGGCAGGGCACTGAAGCTTTCTTT. As protein: CASSNRQGTEAFF.

This clonotype was counted a few times. The CDR3 DNA reads as TGTGCCACCAGTGACCGGGACAGGGGTCGATGGGCCCAGCATTTT. Translated: CATSDRDRGRWAQHF. The chain employs TRBV24-1 and TRBJ1-5; TRBD1 agrees at 10 bases. Unmatched junction bases numbered 10, after V lost 4 bases and J lost 11 bases. This CDR3 spans 15 amino acids. The V gene's germline CDR1 is KGHDR and CDR2 SFDVKD.

This chain links TRBV10-1 with TRBJ1-5, with D unresolved. CDR3 size: 12 residues. Germline-derived CDR1 and CDR2 are WNHNN and SYGVQD (reference sequence). This chain's CDR3 is CPTTESNQPQHF. The CDR3, as DNA: TGCCCCACTACAGAGTCCAATCAGCCCCAGCATTTT.

The J gene is TRBJ1-5, the V gene TRBV10-3; the D gene is possibly TRBD1 (5 bases). Germline V gene sequence: CDR1 ENHRY, CDR2 SYGVKD. The V gene lost 10 bases and the J gene lost 7 bases, with 23 bases spanning the gap. The CDR3 contains 15 residues. The CDR3 loop reads CASSTPGGGRQPQHF. The CDR3, as DNA: TGTGCCAGCAGCACGCCGGGCGGGGGAAGGCAGCCCCAGCATTTT.

With regard to this clonotype: The CDR3 does not end in the conserved phenylalanine or tryptophan, so this is likely a read error. The V gene is TRBV10-3, the J gene TRBJ2-2; the match to TRBD1 covers 8 bases. CDR1 is ENHRY, CDR2 SYGVKD, per germline. The length of the CDR3 is 15 residues. The J segment lost 1 base and the V segment lost 11 bases, leaving 9 bases of the junction unmatched. CDR3: CAAFLGTGNTGELFS. The CDR3 DNA reads TGTGCCGCCTTCCTCGGGACAGGGAACACCGGGGAGCTGTTTTCT.

Many counts were recorded for this clonotype. The chain carries TRBV12-3 or TRBV12-4 and TRBJ1-5; a weak D match, TRBD1 (5 bases). Trimming pared 4 bases from V and 10 bases from J, leaving 17 bases between. The CDR3 totals 14 residues. The CDR3 sequence is CASSWGGVQSPQHF. The CDR3 DNA is TGTGCCAGCAGTTGGGGCGGGGTACAGAGTCCCCAGCATTTT.

Details on this clonotype: Just one base apart from a much larger clone, this may be a read error. The chain employs TRBV12-3 or TRBV12-4 and TRBJ1-2; D not certain. This CDR3 comprises 11 residues. The CDR3 is CASILESSYTF. CDR3 nucleotide sequence: TGTGCCAGCATTTTAGAGTCTAGCTACACCTTC.

This clonotype is a singleton in its sample. A junction end diverges from the germline sequence, so it may reflect a read error. The chain is built from TRBV15 and TRBJ2-5, with TRBD2 matching over 8 bases. CDR1 and CDR2 (germline): LNHNV, YYDKDF (reference sequence). The CDR3 extends over 16 amino acids. The CDR3 bases are TGTGCCAGCAGCTTAGCGAGGGCGGGAGGACAAGAGACCCAGTACTTC. The encoded protein is CASSLARAGGQETQYF.

This clonotype appeared many times. V usage is TRBV20-1 and J usage is TRBJ2-5; 9 nucleotides align to TRBD1. The V and J ends lost 6 bases and 4 bases, in that order; junction bases with no gene match: 9. From germline, CDR1 is DFQATT and CDR2 SNEGSKA (reference sequence). This CDR3 spans 14 amino acids. CDR3 protein: CSAPRQGERETQYF. CDR3 DNA sequence: TGCAGTGCACCACGACAGGGGGAACGAGAGACCCAGTACTTC.

J is TRBJ2-7 and V is TRBV2; D gene ambiguous. V lost 4 bases and J lost 2, with 9 bases in between. Looked up from germline, CDR1 is SNHLY and CDR2 is FYNNEI. CDR3 length: 13 residues. The CDR3 spells CASSVVGAYEQYF. CDR3 DNA sequence: TGTGCCAGCAGTGTTGTCGGAGCCTACGAGCAGTACTTC.

The chain carries TRBV29-1 and TRBJ1-1; TRBD1 might be the D (5 bases). The length of the CDR3 is 12 residues. The V end lost 3 bases, the J end lost 2 bases, and 7 bases lay between the germline ends. Germline CDR1 SQVTM, CDR2 ANQGSEA. The CDR3 DNA sequence: TGCAGCGTTGACAGGGCTAACACTGAAGCTTTCTTT. This gives the protein CSVDRANTEAFF.

The chain recombines TRBV7-2 with TRBJ1-6; D remains ambiguous. From germline, CDR1 is SGHTA and CDR2 FQGNSA. Trimming pared 7 bases from V and 8 bases from J, leaving 15 bases between. The CDR3 has 14 amino acids. CDR3 sequence reads: CASTLGPGYSPLHF. In DNA form, the CDR3 reads TGTGCCAGCACTTTAGGCCCGGGATATTCACCCCTCCACTTT.

The chain joins TRBV12-3 or TRBV12-4 to TRBJ1-1; D uncertain. The CDR3 loop spans 11 amino acids. V was cut by 8 bases and J by 8 bases, with 12 bases left in between. As DNA, the CDR3 is TGTGCCAGCCGCTTAAACTGGGAAGCTTTCTTT. It translates to CASRLNWEAFF.

This sequence joins TRBV11-2 and TRBJ2-7; 11 bases line up with TRBD2. V lost 5 bases, J lost 7 bases, and 13 bases stayed unmatched. The CDR3 loop spans 16 amino acids. The germline CDR1 and CDR2 sequences are SGHAT and FQNNGV. The CDR3 DNA sequence: TGTGCCAGCAGCCCCCGACTAGCGGGACCGACGGAGGAGCAGTACTTC. Amino acids: CASSPRLAGPTEEQYF.

This clonotype was recorded many times. This rearrangement joins TRBV20-1 to TRBJ1-2, with D uncertain. Germline lookup yields CDR1 DFQATT and CDR2 SNEGSKA (reference sequence). Trimming shortened V by 0 bases and J by 0 bases, and 8 bases separated the two germline ends. This CDR3 comprises 14 residues. CDR3 DNA: TGCAGTGCTAGAGATCCCTTAGCTAACTATGGCTACACCTTC. Translated: CSARDPLANYGYTF.

This sequence joins TRBV24-1 and TRBJ1-4; maybe TRBD1 (6 bases). The germline V gene has CDR1 KGHDR and CDR2 SFDVKD. Deletions cut 4 bases from V and 3 bases from J, with 11 bases between. This CDR3 is built from 15 residues. The CDR3 here is CATSDGGGSNEKLFF. DNA of the CDR3: TGTGCCACCAGTGACGGAGGGGGTTCTAATGAAAAACTGTTTTTT.

This clonotype appeared many times. The chain combines TRBV20-1 with TRBJ1-5; unclear D gene. With 0 bases removed from V and 3 bases from J, the gap between germline ends came to 15 bases. The germline V gene encodes CDR1 DFQATT and CDR2 SNEGSKA (reference sequence). This CDR3 is built from 16 residues. CDR3 loop: CSARDRRTGFNQPQHF. CDR3 nucleotides: TGCAGTGCTAGAGATCGGCGCACCGGATTCAATCAGCCCCAGCATTTT.

The chain uses TRBV19 and TRBJ1-5; D may be TRBD1 (6 bases). Germline loops: CDR1 LNHDA, CDR2 SQIVND (reference sequence). The CDR3 runs 14 residues. The ends were cut back, 7 bases at V and 8 bases at J, with 18 bases in the middle. The CDR3, as DNA: TGTGCCAGTACCATCCTAGGGGGGGTGGAGCCCCAGCATTTT. The encoded protein is CASTILGGVEPQHF.

The V gene is TRBV7-2, the J gene TRBJ2-2; TRBD2 agrees at 11 bases. CDR1 is SGHTA and CDR2 is FQGNSA in the germline V gene. This CDR3 spans 17 amino acids. The junction had 11 bases not matched to a gene; V was cut back by 5 bases and J by 6 bases. The CDR3 DNA follows: TGTGCCAGCAGCCCATATGCTACTAGCGGGAGATCCGGGGAGCTGTTTTTT. It encodes CASSPYATSGRSGELFF.

The J gene is TRBJ1-2, the V gene TRBV5-1; D unresolved. V lost 0 bases and J lost 7, with 13 bases in between. This CDR3 contains 14 residues. Germline-derived CDR1 and CDR2 are SGHRS and YFSETQ. CDR3 DNA sequence: TGCGCCAGCAGCTTGGAGTGGGCAAGGAGTGGCTACACCTTC. It yields the protein CASSLEWARSGYTF.

This clonotype appeared many times. The CDR3 DNA reads TGCAGTGCTAGAGACGGGGGCCCTAATGAAAAACTGTTTTTT. Translated, it gives CSARDGGPNEKLFF. The chain carries TRBV20-1 and TRBJ1-4, with D maybe TRBD1 (6 bases). Looked up from germline, CDR1 is DFQATT and CDR2 is SNEGSKA (reference sequence). This CDR3 is 14 amino acids long. Trimming took 0 bases from V and 3 from J, leaving 8 bases between them.